This T cell receptor (beta chain) comes out of a study of blood T cell repertoires in COVID-19. This CDR3 is 15 amino acids long. Trimming shortened V by 5 bases and J by 4 bases, and 18 bases separated the two germline ends. Germline-derived CDR1 and CDR2 are SGHDT and YYEEEE. Here immunoSEQ multiplex PCR was the method, and the copy in TCRdb shows in-frame clones only, minus some. The top ten hold less than 6.5% of the sample, which has about 59,000 clones, approximately 84% seen once. This chain connects TRBV5-6 to TRBJ1-1; no definite D call. Input material: peripheral blood. This clonotype originated in a man at least 80 years old in a cohort sampled during active COVID-19. The CDR3 loop reads CASSPPPLRGTEAFF. In DNA form, the CDR3 reads TGTGCCAGCAGTCCCCCGCCCCTCCGGGGCACTGAAGCTTTCTTT.